Given below is one TCR beta chain in context. What it recognizes is unknown. The V end was cut by 5 bases, the J end by 6 bases, with 17 bases between. CDR1 and CDR2 from the germline V gene are MNHEY and SVGAGI. There are 14 residues in the CDR3. 13 Jbeta primers and 60 Vbeta primers were used for the PCR. The protocol was immunoSEQ multiplex PCR, while the TCRdb copy is restricted to in-frame clones and leaves out a portion. Of 150,000 to 200,000 clones in the sample, roughly four fifths were seen once. The data were taken from a study of cytomegalovirus exposure and HLA in healthy donors. Study-wide results and caveats: Some highly shared sequence variants likely arose as a pipeline artifact.

The donors, nominally healthy at sampling, likely had unrecorded immune exposures. Specimen: PBMCs. The origin of this receptor is a woman aged 40-49 years in good health and CMV-seronegative. The chain has TRBV6-5 and TRBJ2-7; tentatively, D is TRBD2 (7 bases). In DNA form, the CDR3 reads TGTGCCAGCAGTCAGGGGATTTGGGAGGGCGAGCAGTACTTC. Translated: CASSQGIWEGEQYF.